This T cell receptor (beta chain) was obtained from a study of regulatory T cells in long-lasting Graves disease (dated by TCRdb to the early 2020s). For the wider study: Patients with newly diagnosed Graves' disease had been on antithyroid drugs for under 3 months. Persistent Graves' disease patients were compared with newly diagnosed Graves' disease patients by peripheral blood TCR sequencing and RNA sequencing. The study was registered as a clinical trial and conducted in China. A total of about 33 samples underwent TCR sequencing, from roughly 13 patients with persistent Graves' disease and 20 or so patients with newly diagnosed Graves' disease. General findings and caveats noted by the study authors: Because the primary lesion, thyroid tissue, could not be accessed, the study looked at peripheral blood alone. Persistent disease showed preferential use of TRBV28, TRBJ1-2 and TRBJ2-5, whereas newly diagnosed disease favored TRBV20-1 and TRBJ2-1. Compared with newly diagnosed patients, patients with persistent Graves' disease had lower TCR Shannon entropy and fewer highly expanded clones, which suggests clonal expansion. Sequencing and analysis were restricted to the TCR beta chain. The small sample size was acknowledged by the authors as a limitation that may reduce accuracy. A larger number of public clonotypes was shared among persistent patients (about 2,700) than among newly diagnosed patients (approximately 930).

The sample's time point label, in plain terms: newly diagnosed GD, antithyroid drugs for less than 3 months. RNA was extracted from PBMCs in TRIzol for both TCR sequencing and RNA sequencing. The diagnosis of Graves' disease was made according to American Thyroid Association guidelines. Recruitment of patients was carried out at an endocrinology department in Xi'an, China. Each patient gave about 10 milliliters of peripheral blood, collected in an EDTA anticoagulant tube. Ficoll Paque Plus density gradient separation was used to isolate PBMCs, and no further T cell sorting was done. An Agilent 2100 Bioanalyzer and agarose gel were used to check RNA quality, while a NanoDrop 2000 measured RNA concentration. Library preparation used multiplex PCR. Reads for this sample came from an Illumina HiSeq 4000. To build TCR beta libraries, CDR3 regions were amplified by Arm-PCR using iRepertoire HTBI primers. Gel purification was performed on PCR products prior to sequencing. From the authors' description of their analysis: A total of around 66 TRBV and some 13 TRBJ segments were identified across samples and were used for gene usage analysis of CDR3 amino acid clonotypes. COPE and FqMerger were used to merge the filtered high-quality paired reads into contigs. BLAST was used to align contigs to IMGT TRBV, TRBD and TRBJ reference genes, with CDR3 defined following IMGT. Any clonotype with a frequency above 0.1% was counted as a highly expanded clone. Repertoire diversity was measured by Shannon entropy, and V-J evenness by the Gini coefficient. A clonotype was considered public if more than one individual shared it. The public reads were reprocessed in TCRdb via fastp at Q25 and MiXCR, keeping in-frame beta chains. A single entry per CDR3 protein holds the most common genes and DNA from its merged rows. The V and J calls and clone size come from TCRdb's table, not from the authors' own analysis. This sample is represented by roughly 380,000 distinct CDR3 sequences; 16% of them were singletons. Jointly, the top ten make up 25% to 30% of the sample.

As encoded in the germline V gene, CDR1 is MNHNS while CDR2 is SASEGT. The CDR3 sequence holds 13 residues, the cysteine and phenylalanine included. Just CDR3 DNA is preserved here, 39 bases in frame from base 1. Clipping removes 5 bases from V and 6 bases from J, with 7 as the unmatched junction base count. This clonotype was picked up many times. Its specific antigen is unknown. There are no base qualities to consult, and no much larger clone falls within one base. These data are also associated with another study on T cells in Graves' hyperthyroidism and ophthalmopathy. As that second paper reports: Stable Graves' hyperthyroidism was defined as no progression to ophthalmopathy during 18 months of follow-up. Hyperthyroidism patients were newly diagnosed, had a disease duration of under 2 months, and were aged 18 to 65 years. Any patient with an uncontrolled infection, another autoimmune disease, pregnancy or lactation was excluded. Diagnoses were based on clinical symptoms, serum thyroxine and TRAb, thyroid ultrasound and orbital computed tomography. The TCR CDR3 was subjected to a first round of RT-PCR using the HTBI primer set and the Qiagen OneStep RT-PCR kit. Most expanded thyroid clonotypes (frequency above 0.001) were also found in blood, which suggests that blood repertoires may mirror thyroid immune responses. In cross-validation, a model built on a 13 V-J signature told ophthalmopathy apart from stable hyperthyroidism with approximately 91% sensitivity and roughly 82% specificity, and in testing the same model reached 80%/75%. During validation, the model predicted progression to ophthalmopathy a median of approximately 6 months ahead of onset, with around 70% sensitivity and 72.22% specificity. To identify distinguishing TCR V-J signatures, a discovery cohort of about a hundred patients was used, comprising some 45 with Graves' ophthalmopathy and under 60 with stable Graves' hyperthyroidism. Whether ophthalmopathy could be predicted prospectively was tested in an independent validation cohort made up of under 20 hyperthyroidism patients plus 17 patients who later progressed to ophthalmopathy. The roughly 90 discovery patients were divided at random into training and test sets in a 7:3 ratio. In addition, the study compared T-cell repertoires in thyroid tissue and in blood from six Graves' hyperthyroidism patients. After blood sampling, hyperthyroidism patients were treated with methimazole at a starting dose of 30 mg daily, and ophthalmopathy patients were treated with high-dose intravenous methylprednisolone. Libraries were constructed in a second round of multiplex PCR, after which size selection and purification were carried out. Paired-end sequencing of the libraries was performed with 100 bp reads on an Illumina HiSeq2000. Raw data were processed with SOAPnuke, discarding reads with adapters, uncalled bases, mean Phred below 15, or no exact constant-primer or identifier match. High-quality paired reads were merged using COPE v1.2.5, and each unique nucleotide sequence was defined as a clonotype. MiTCR v1.1 was used to align clonotypes to the IMGT TRBV, TRBD and TRBJ reference segments. Only V-J combinations with frequency above 0.0001, covering about 99% of repertoires, were analysed. The TCS score was defined as F50 (clonal expansion) divided by E x V (chaos), with BLOSUM62-based TCRdist calculated between CDR3 peptides within each V-J. Welch's t-statistics and random forest reduced around 520 V-J features to roughly 13, which were used in a naive Bayes classifier (R e1071). No statistical method was used to fix the sample size in advance, and group allocation was not hidden from the investigators. The paper describes TCR Vbeta CDR3 sequencing of around 140 peripheral blood samples, made up of 43 ophthalmopathy patients, approximately 73 hyperthyroidism patients and roughly 17 progressor patients.

The chain couples TRBV6-1 to TRBJ2-7; a stretch of 7 junction bases matches TRBD1. The sequence derives from a man aged 35 to 55 with Graves disease. Donor details come from another sample of the same person, matched by shared clones. The sequences come from peripheral blood mononuclear cells (PBMCs), collected at new diagnosis, from a patient treated with antithyroid drugs. The bases read TGTGCCAGCAGTACCCGACAGGGTAGCGAGCAGTACTTC. This yields the protein CASSTRQGSEQYF.